This TCR beta chain was recorded in a study of T-cell memory formation after mild COVID-19. Study context: TCR clustering was largely donor specific.

MiXCR, run by TCRdb on the 5' RACE reads, gives a single entry per CDR3 protein. The table records about 610,000 distinct CDR3 sequences, roughly 17% of them present only once. V trimming: 10 bases; J trimming: 5 bases; junction bases outside the gene matches: 12. The CDR3 runs to 16 residues. Germline assignment: CDR1 LNHDA and CDR2 SQIVND (reference sequence). The sample consisted of PBMCs or a T cell subset sorted from them (not recorded which). The chain is built from TRBV19 and TRBJ2-1; TRBD2 matches at 12 bases. The TCR comes from an adult woman who had mild COVID-19 (a few samples of this study predate the infection). Cell type and time point are not known. This CDR3 is CATRTSGTLGHNEQFF. CDR3 nucleotides: TGTGCCACCCGGACTAGCGGGACCCTGGGGCACAATGAGCAGTTCTTC. The full variable domain, with the rest looked up from reference TRBV19 and TRBJ2-1, is DGGITQSPKYLFRKEGQNVTLSCEQNLNHDAMYWYRQDPGQGLRLIYYSQIVNDFQKGDIAEGYSVSREKKESFPLTVTSAQKNPTAFYLCATRTSGTLGHNEQFFGPGTRLTVL.